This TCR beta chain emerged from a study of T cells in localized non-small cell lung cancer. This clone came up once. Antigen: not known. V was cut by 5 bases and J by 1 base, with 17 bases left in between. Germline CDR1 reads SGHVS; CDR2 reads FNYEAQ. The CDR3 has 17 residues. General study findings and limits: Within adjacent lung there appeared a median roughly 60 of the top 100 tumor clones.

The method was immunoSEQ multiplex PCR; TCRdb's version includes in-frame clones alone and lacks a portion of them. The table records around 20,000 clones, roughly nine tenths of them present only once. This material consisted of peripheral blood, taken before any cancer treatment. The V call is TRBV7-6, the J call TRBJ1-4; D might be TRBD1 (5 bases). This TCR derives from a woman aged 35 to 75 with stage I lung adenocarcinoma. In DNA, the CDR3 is TGTGCCAGCAGCGCAAGACGGGGGGAAGGAACTAATGAAAAACTGTTTTTT. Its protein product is CASSARRGEGTNEKLFF.